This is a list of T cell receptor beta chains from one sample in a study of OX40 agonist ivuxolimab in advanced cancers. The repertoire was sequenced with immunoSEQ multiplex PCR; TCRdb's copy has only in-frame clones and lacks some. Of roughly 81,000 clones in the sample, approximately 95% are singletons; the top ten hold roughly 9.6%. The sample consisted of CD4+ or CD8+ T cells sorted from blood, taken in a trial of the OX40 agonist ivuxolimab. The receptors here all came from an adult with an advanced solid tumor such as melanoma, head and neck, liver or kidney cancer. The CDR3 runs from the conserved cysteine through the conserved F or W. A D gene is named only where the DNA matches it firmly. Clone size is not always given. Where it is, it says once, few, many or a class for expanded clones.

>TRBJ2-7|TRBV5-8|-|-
CASSLAGQRNYEQYF
TGTGCCAGCAGCTTGGCAGGACAGAGGAACTACGAGCAGTACTTC
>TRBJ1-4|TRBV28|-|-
CASSLLQGREKLFF
TGTGCCAGCAGTTTATTACAGGGAAGGGAAAAACTGTTTTTT
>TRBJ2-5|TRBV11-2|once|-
CASSPTGIQETQYF
TGTGCCAGCAGCCCCACAGGTATACAAGAGACCCAGTACTTC
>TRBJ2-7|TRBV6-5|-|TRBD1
CASRTGTYEQYF
TGTGCCAGTAGGACAGGGACCTACGAGCAGTACTTC
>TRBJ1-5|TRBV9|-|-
CASSVDLGQPQHF
TGTGCCAGCAGCGTAGATCTGGGACAGCCCCAGCATTTT
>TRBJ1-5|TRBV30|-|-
CAWSGGLSSNQPQHF
TGTGCCTGGAGTGGGGGGCTATCGAGCAATCAGCCCCAGCATTTT
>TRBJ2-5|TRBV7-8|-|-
CASSRHRDGQETQYF
TGTGCCAGCAGCCGTCACCGGGACGGACAAGAGACCCAGTACTTC
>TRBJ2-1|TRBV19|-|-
CASSIDAAYYNEQFF
TGTGCCAGTAGTATAGATGCCGCCTACTACAATGAGCAGTTCTTC
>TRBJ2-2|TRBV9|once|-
CASSPDTGELFF
TGTGCCAGCAGCCCTGACACCGGGGAGCTGTTTTTT
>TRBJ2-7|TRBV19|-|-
CASSIGAAYEQYF
TGTGCCAGTAGTATAGGAGCGGCTTACGAGCAGTACTTC
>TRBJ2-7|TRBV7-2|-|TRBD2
CASSYGRGLTYEQYF
TGTGCCAGCAGCTACGGGAGGGGACTCACCTACGAGCAGTACTTC
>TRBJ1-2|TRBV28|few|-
CASSLLHLNGYTF
TGTGCCAGCAGTTTACTACACTTGAATGGCTACACCTTC
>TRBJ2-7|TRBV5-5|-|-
CASGTSYEQYF
TGTGCCAGCGGTACTAGCTACGAGCAGTACTTC
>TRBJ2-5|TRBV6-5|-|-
CASLRTLQETQYF
TGTGCCAGCCTGAGGACCTTGCAAGAGACCCAGTACTTC
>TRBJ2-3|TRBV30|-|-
CAWSIQGTDTQYF
TGCGCCTGGAGTATCCAGGGCACAGATACGCAGTATTTT
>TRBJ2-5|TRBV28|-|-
CASSQRTEYQETQYF
TGTGCCAGCAGTCAAAGGACAGAGTACCAAGAGACCCAGTACTTC
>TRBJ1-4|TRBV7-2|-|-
CASSLGAGWEKLFF
TGTGCCAGCAGCTTAGGGGCAGGGTGGGAAAAACTGTTTTTT
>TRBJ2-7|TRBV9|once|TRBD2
CASSGGLAGAYEQYF
TGTGCCAGCAGCGGCGGACTAGCGGGAGCCTACGAGCAGTACTTC
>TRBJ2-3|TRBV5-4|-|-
CASSFRNTSHTQYF
TGTGCCAGCAGCTTCCGTAACACCTCTCATACGCAGTATTTT
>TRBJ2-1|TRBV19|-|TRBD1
CASSRRQGSYNEQFF
TGTGCCAGTAGTCGGCGACAGGGGTCCTACAATGAGCAGTTCTTC
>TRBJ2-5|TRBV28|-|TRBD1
CASSHGTVQETQYF
TGTGCCAGCAGTCACGGGACAGTACAAGAGACCCAGTACTTC
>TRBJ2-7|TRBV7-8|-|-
CASSLGTMYYEQYF
TGTGCCAGCAGCTTAGGGACTATGTACTACGAGCAGTACTTC
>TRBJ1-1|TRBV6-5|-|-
CASSYWGEAFF
TGTGCCAGCAGTTACTGGGGGGAAGCTTTCTTT
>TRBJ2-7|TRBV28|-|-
CASSAGTRGYEQYF
TGTGCCAGCAGTGCCGGGACTCGGGGCTACGAGCAGTACTTC
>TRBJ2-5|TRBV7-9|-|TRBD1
CASSSRDRPTETQYF
TGTGCCAGCAGCTCCCGGGACAGGCCCACAGAGACCCAGTACTTC
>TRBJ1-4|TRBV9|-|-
CASSVNPGPEKLFF
TGTGCCAGCAGCGTTAATCCCGGGCCCGAAAAACTGTTTTTT
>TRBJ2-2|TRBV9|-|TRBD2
CASSVSLGAGGPAGELFF
TGTGCCAGCAGCGTATCCCTTGGGGCGGGAGGGCCCGCCGGGGAGCTGTTTTTT
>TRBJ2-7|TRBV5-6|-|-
CASSLRQSYEQYF
TGTGCCAGCAGCTTGAGACAGTCCTACGAGCAGTACTTC
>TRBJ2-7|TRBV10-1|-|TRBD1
CASSDDFFGQGKFYEQYF
TGCGCCAGCAGTGACGATTTTTTTGGACAGGGAAAATTTTACGAGCAGTACTTC
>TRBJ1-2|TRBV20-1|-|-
CSDCDRYGYTF
TGCAGTGATTGTGACAGATATGGCTACACCTTC